Listed below are T cell receptor beta chains from one sample, sequenced in a study of blood T cell repertoires in COVID-19. Generated by immunoSEQ multiplex PCR, the TCRdb table keeps only in-frame clones and is missing some. The sample has approximately 220,000 clones, around 80% seen once. The sample was peripheral blood. The receptors stem from a woman in her forties or fifties with acute or convalescent COVID-19. Both conserved end residues are part of each CDR3. Fields, in order: V gene, clone size, J gene, D gene, CDR3 length, CDR3 DNA, CDR3 protein. The D gene is left open where the match is weak. Not every row has a clone size; where given, it reads once, few, many or a size class.

TRBV6-5	NA	TRBJ2-1	TRBD2	14	TGTGCCAGCAGCCCCGGGAGCGGGGGAGATGAGCAGTTCTTC	CASSPGSGGDEQFF
TRBV19	NA	TRBJ2-1	NA	17	TGTGCCAGTAGTACTTTAACCGGGACATTTACGGGGAATGAGCAGTTCTTC	CASSTLTGTFTGNEQFF
TRBV25-1	once	TRBJ2-5	NA	15	TGTGCCAGCAGTCAGACTAGTGCCCGCCGGGAGACCCAGTACTTC	CASSQTSARRETQYF
TRBV5-1	NA	TRBJ2-7	NA	12	TGCGCCAGCAGCTTGTTGGCAGGAGAGCAGTACTTC	CASSLLAGEQYF
TRBV10-3	NA	TRBJ2-1	TRBD2	13	TGTGCCACCACTAGCGGGAGCCACAATGAGCAGTTCTTC	CATTSGSHNEQFF
TRBV11-2	NA	TRBJ2-5	TRBD1	14	TGTGCCAGCAGCCCCTCACGACAGGGAGAGACCCAGTACTTC	CASSPSRQGETQYF
TRBV11-3	NA	TRBJ2-2	NA	14	TGTGCCAGCAGCTTAATGAGGAACACCGGGGAGCTGTTTTTT	CASSLMRNTGELFF
TRBV29-1	NA	TRBJ1-1	NA	12	TGCAGCGTTCAGGGGTCGTACACTGAAGCTTTCTTT	CSVQGSYTEAFF
TRBV28	NA	TRBJ1-2	NA	17	TGTGCCAGCACCCCCCGGGGAAAGGGAGGTGTTGGTTATGGCTACACCTTC	CASTPRGKGGVGYGYTF
TRBV20-1	NA	TRBJ2-1	TRBD2	15	TGCAGTGCTAGTGATAGCGGGGGATCCTACAATGAGCAGTTCTTC	CSASDSGGSYNEQFF
TRBV6-5	NA	TRBJ2-7	NA	13	TGTGCCAGCAGGTGGAAGGGGTCCTACGAGCAGTACTTC	CASRWKGSYEQYF
TRBV7-8	NA	TRBJ1-4	NA	13	TGTGCCAGCAGCTTAGGAGGAGATGAAAAACTGTTTTTT	CASSLGGDEKLFF
TRBV29-1	NA	TRBJ2-4	NA	15	TGCAGCGTTGTTGACGGGGGAAGGACCAAAAACATTCAGTACTTC	CSVVDGGRTKNIQYF
TRBV24-1	NA	TRBJ2-1	TRBD2	16	TGTGCCACCAGTGAGGCCGCCGGGGGAGCGGGACGTGAGCAGTTCTTC	CATSEAAGGAGREQFF
TRBV6-6	NA	TRBJ2-5	TRBD2	13	TGTGCCAGCAGCGATCTAGCGGGAGAGACCCAGTACTTC	CASSDLAGETQYF
TRBV12-3/TRBV12-4	NA	TRBJ2-1	NA	13	TGTGCCAGCACCCCCCGGGGGTACAATGAGCAGTTCTTC	CASTPRGYNEQFF
TRBV6-5	NA	TRBJ2-7	TRBD2	16	TGTGCCAGCAGTTACTCCTTGGGGACTAGCTTCTACGAGCAGTACTTC	CASSYSLGTSFYEQYF
TRBV24-1	NA	TRBJ2-7	NA	14	TGTGCCACCAGTGACCCGCCCCGAGCGGCAGGGCAGTACTTC	CATSDPPRAAGQYF
TRBV6-5	NA	TRBJ1-2	TRBD1	14	TGTGCCAGCAGGGCCACAGGGGGCAACTATGGCTACACCTTC	CASRATGGNYGYTF
TRBV5-1	NA	TRBJ2-3	TRBD1	15	TGCGCCAGCAGCTTGGGACAGGGGAGCACAGATACGCAGTATTTT	CASSLGQGSTDTQYF
TRBV24-1	NA	TRBJ2-1	TRBD2	16	TGTGCCACCAGTGATCCTACTAGCGGGTACTACAATGAGCAGTTCTTC	CATSDPTSGYYNEQFF
TRBV11-2	NA	TRBJ2-5	TRBD2	15	TGTGCCAGCAGCCCCCGGACTAGCGGCCAAGAGACCCAGTACTTC	CASSPRTSGQETQYF
TRBV2	NA	TRBJ1-6	NA	15	TGTGCCAGCACTCAGGAGGGGAATAGGAATTCACCCCTCCACTTT	CASTQEGNRNSPLHF
TRBV19	NA	TRBJ2-7	TRBD1	13	TGTGCCAGTAGTACGGGACAGGGGGGCGAGCAGTACTTC	CASSTGQGGEQYF
TRBV10-2	NA	TRBJ2-7	TRBD2	15	TGCGCCAGCAGTGAGTCCGGGGGAGGGAGGTACGAGCAGTACTTC	CASSESGGGRYEQYF
TRBV14	NA	TRBJ2-1	NA	12	TGTGCCAGCAGCCAAGTCCGCAATGAGCAGTTCTTC	CASSQVRNEQFF
TRBV7-3	NA	TRBJ2-7	TRBD2	18	TGTGCCAGCAGCTTAACCGGGACTAGCGGGAGCTCACCCTACGAGCAGTACTTC	CASSLTGTSGSSPYEQYF
TRBV5-1	NA	TRBJ2-1	NA	14	TGCGCCAGCAGCTCCGGGACTGGGGCGGACGAGCAGTTCTTC	CASSSGTGADEQFF
TRBV24-1	NA	TRBJ2-1	TRBD1	16	TGTGCCACCAGTTCCCACAGGGGTGACTCCTACAATGAGCAGTTCTTC	CATSSHRGDSYNEQFF
TRBV10-1	NA	TRBJ2-2	NA	13	TGCGCCAGCAGTGGCCCCGCCGCGGGGGAGCTGTTTTTT	CASSGPAAGELFF
TRBV15	NA	TRBJ2-1	TRBD2	15	TGTGCCACCAGCAGAGAGGCTAGCGGGAGGAGTGAGCAGTTCTTC	CATSREASGRSEQFF
TRBV3-1/TRBV3-2	NA	TRBJ1-1	NA	19	TGTGCCAGCAGCCAAGAAAGGCCCGGTTTGTTGGGGTGGAGGACTGAAGCTTTCTTT	CASSQERPGLLGWRTEAFF
TRBV6-5	NA	TRBJ1-2	TRBD1	13	TGTGCCAGCAGGGGGGACAGGGGGCGAGGCTACACCTTC	CASRGDRGRGYTF
TRBV3-1/TRBV3-2	many	TRBJ1-6	NA	14	TGTGCCAGCAGCCAAGCGTCGGGGAATTCACCCCTCCACTTT	CASSQASGNSPLHF
TRBV7-8	NA	TRBJ1-6	TRBD1	18	TGTGCCAGCAGCTTAAGGGTCCGACAGGGTTTTGGTAATTCACCCCTCCACTTT	CASSLRVRQGFGNSPLHF
TRBV19	NA	TRBJ2-6	NA	15	TGTGCCAGTAGTAGGGGCCAGGCTGGGGCCAACGTCCTGACTTTC	CASSRGQAGANVLTF
TRBV5-4	NA	TRBJ2-3	NA	15	TGTGCCAGCAGCCCCGTCTTGCGGGACACAGATACGCAGTATTTT	CASSPVLRDTDTQYF